The 25 T cell receptor beta chains below come from one sample, sequenced in a study of shared clonotypes between healthy human individuals. Measured with immunoSEQ multiplex PCR; TCRdb has only the in-frame clones, and not every one. In the table there are about 560,000 clones, just over 75% of which are singletons. The sequenced material came from PBMCs. All receptors come from a woman aged 35 to 49 in good health. Some clones in this sample may be carry-over from other donors' samples.

The V gene is TRBV18, the J gene TRBJ1-4, with D tentatively TRBD1 (5 bases). CDR3 size: 13 residues. Germline CDR1 reads KGHSH; CDR2 reads LQKENI. V lost 5 bases to trimming and J lost 7 bases, with 11 bases between them. The CDR3 protein is CASSAGDGEKLFF. The CDR3 bases are TGTGCCAGCTCAGCGGGGGATGGTGAAAAACTGTTTTTT.

As to this clone: Other DNA sequences in the sample encode the same CDR3. V usage is TRBV6-5 and J usage is TRBJ1-1, with D perhaps matching TRBD1 (5 bases). The CDR3 runs 15 residues. From germline, CDR1 is MNHEY and CDR2 SVGAGI. V lost 5 bases and J lost 7, with 20 bases in between. CDR3: CASSPTGTATVEAFF. The CDR3 DNA follows: TGTGCCAGCAGTCCCACCGGGACGGCTACAGTTGAAGCTTTCTTT.

This rearrangement joins TRBV5-8 to TRBJ1-3; 7 bases match TRBD1. CDR1 and CDR2 (germline): SGHTS, YDEGEE. With V trimmed by 4 bases and J by 0 bases, 4 bases remained unmatched. CDR3 length: 15 amino acids. Written as DNA, the CDR3 is TGTGCCAGCAGCCCGGGACAGAGCTCTGGAAACACCATATATTTT. Its protein is CASSPGQSSGNTIYF. Looking up the rest from reference TRBV5-8 and TRBJ1-3 gives the full variable domain: EAGVTQSPTHLIKTRGQQATLRCSPISGHTSVYWYQQALGLGLQFLLWYDEGEERNRGNFPPRFSGRQFPNYSSELNVNALELEDSALYLCASSPGQSSGNTIYFGEGSWLTVV.

V and J are TRBV5-1 and TRBJ2-3; D possibly corresponds to TRBD2 (6 bases). Germline V gene lookup returns CDR1 SGHRS and CDR2 YFSETQ. The V gene lost 0 bases and the J gene lost 5 bases, with 10 bases spanning the gap. This CDR3 is 14 amino acids long. This CDR3 reads CASSLGTIEDTQYF. The DNA for the CDR3 is TGCGCCAGCAGCTTGGGGACTATCGAAGATACGCAGTATTTT.

The genes are TRBV7-2 and TRBJ1-1; D is possibly TRBD1 (6 bases). V was pared by 0 bases and J by 4 bases, with 18 bases between. The CDR3 runs to 17 residues. CDR1 and CDR2 (germline): SGHTA, FQGNSA. DNA for the CDR3: TGTGCCAGCAGCTTAGCTTTGACAGGCCGTCGGTTCACTGAAGCTTTCTTT. It is translated as CASSLALTGRRFTEAFF.

This clone was picked up one time. The V and J genes are TRBV7-2 and TRBJ1-5; D remains ambiguous. The CDR3 length is 14 residues. CDR1 and CDR2 (germline): SGHTA, FQGNSA. Trimming took 3 bases from V and 4 from J, leaving 10 bases between them. This chain's CDR3 is CASSLVSGNQPQHF. The CDR3 DNA sequence: TGTGCCAGCAGCTTGGTGAGCGGTAATCAGCCCCAGCATTTT. Filled out from reference TRBV7-2 and TRBJ1-5, the complete variable domain reads GAGVSQSPSNKVTEKGKDVELRCDPISGHTALYWYRQSLGQGLEFLIYFQGNSAPDKSGLPSDRFSAERTGGSVSTLTIQRTQQEDSAVYLCASSLVSGNQPQHFGDGTRLSIL.

The chain combines TRBV19 with TRBJ2-2; 12 nucleotides line up with TRBD2. Per germline, CDR1 LNHDA and CDR2 SQIVND (reference sequence). The CDR3 is 15 amino acids. V dropped 4 bases and J dropped 8; count of bases not matched to a gene: 5. Here the CDR3 reads CASSTGLAGTGELFF. CDR3 coding DNA: TGTGCCAGTAGTACTGGACTAGCGGGAACAGGGGAGCTGTTTTTT.

The chain carries TRBV7-3 and TRBJ2-3, with D perhaps TRBD2 (6 bases). From germline, CDR1 is SGHTA and CDR2 FQGTGA. The CDR3 totals 13 residues. V was pared by 4 bases and J by 5 bases, with 10 bases between. In nucleotides, the CDR3 is TGTGCCAGCAGCTCCCTGGGGGGAGATACGCAGTATTTT. It translates to CASSSLGGDTQYF.

The V gene is TRBV6-4, the J gene TRBJ2-3; D possibly corresponds to TRBD1 (6 bases). Between the trimmed V and J ends, which lost 3 bases and 0 bases, there was a span of 10 bases. This CDR3 spans 15 amino acids. The germline CDR1 and CDR2 sequences are MRHNA and SNTAGT. This CDR3 is CASSEGASSTDTQYF. The CDR3 nucleotides read TGTGCCAGCAGTGAGGGGGCTTCTAGCACAGATACGCAGTATTTT.

V usage is TRBV5-1 and J usage is TRBJ1-2; D unresolved. This CDR3 region has 13 residues. Between the trimmed V and J ends, which lost 0 bases and 7 bases, there was a span of 10 bases. Germline loops: CDR1 SGHRS, CDR2 YFSETQ. The CDR3 DNA reads TGCGCCAGCAGCTTGGAGGGTCAAGGTGGCTACACCTTC. It translates to CASSLEGQGGYTF.

This chain connects TRBV6-1 to TRBJ2-7, with 9 bases that match TRBD2. The germline V gene encodes CDR1 MNHNS and CDR2 SASEGT. The CDR3 loop spans 13 amino acids. Trimming took 7 bases from V and 4 from J; bases not matched to a gene: 5. Written as DNA, the CDR3 is TGTGCCAGCATGCTAGCGGGATATTACGAGCAGTACTTC. It yields the protein CASMLAGYYEQYF.

The chain combines TRBV30 with TRBJ2-5; 9 nucleotides line up with TRBD2. CDR3 length: 14 residues. Looked up from germline, CDR1 is GTSNPN and CDR2 is SVGIG (reference sequence). The V segment lost 0 bases and the J segment 6 bases; nucleotides outside the gene matches: 5. DNA for the CDR3: TGTGCCTGGAGTGTACTAAGCGGGAGGCAGACCCAGTACTTC. Its protein is CAWSVLSGRQTQYF. The entire variable domain, with the rest obtained from reference TRBV30 and TRBJ2-5, is as follows: SQTIHQWPATLVQPVGSPLSLECTVEGTSNPNLYWYRQAAGRGLQLLFYSVGIGQISSEVPQNLSASRPQDRQFILSSKKLLLSDSGFYLCAWSVLSGRQTQYFGPGTRLLVL.

The chain combines TRBV11-2 with TRBJ1-4; D not resolved. Trimming took off 5 bases at V and 3 bases at J, with 4 bases between the two ends. Per the germline V gene, CDR1 is SGHAT and CDR2 is FQNNGV. The length of the CDR3 is 12 residues. The CDR3 DNA follows: TGTGCCAGCAGCCGACCTAATGAAAAACTGTTTTTT. Its protein product is CASSRPNEKLFF.

J is TRBJ1-1 and V is TRBV18; the match to TRBD1 covers 9 bases. Germline lookup yields CDR1 KGHSH and CDR2 LQKENI. The CDR3 sequence is 16 residues long. J lost 4 bases, V lost 3 bases, and 9 bases had no gene match. The CDR3 DNA reads TGTGCCAGCTCACCCACAGGGGGCTCAGGGGGCACTGAAGCTTTCTTT. Translating it yields CASSPTGGSGGTEAFF.

J is TRBJ2-2 and V is TRBV9, with D unresolved. The germline CDR1 and CDR2 sequences are SGDLS and YYNGEE. The CDR3 length is 12 residues. V shed 0 bases and J shed 7 bases, with 4 bases lying between them. The CDR3 bases are TGTGCCAGCAGCGTAGTTTTCGGGGAGCTGTTTTTT. It specifies CASSVVFGELFF.

In nucleotides, the CDR3 is TGTGCCAGCAGCTTGAGCGGGAATGAGCAGTATTTT. Its protein is CASSLSGNEQYF. This rearrangement joins TRBV7-6 to TRBJ2-3; 7 bases are a match to TRBD2. V shed 3 bases, J shed 11 bases, and the junction held 5 bases outside the gene matches. Germline V gene lookup returns CDR1 SGHVS and CDR2 FNYEAQ. CDR3 size: 12 residues.

The V call is TRBV4-2, the J call TRBJ1-1; D may be TRBD1 (5 bases). Trimming took off 1 base at V and 3 bases at J, with 12 bases between the two ends. Germline V gene sequence: CDR1 LGHNA, CDR2 YNFKEQ. This CDR3 is 15 amino acids long. CDR3 sequence: CASSQAREMDTEAFF. For the CDR3, the DNA is TGTGCCAGCAGCCAAGCCAGGGAAATGGACACTGAAGCTTTCTTT.

This chain connects TRBV15 to TRBJ2-2; either TRBD1 or TRBD2 may supply D (5 bases each). V dropped 8 bases and J dropped 1 base, with 11 bases sitting between them. This CDR3 is 14 amino acids long. Germline V CDR1 and CDR2: LNHNV, YYDKDF (reference sequence). The CDR3, as DNA: TGTGCCACCCGGAGGACAATGAACACCGGGGAGCTGTTTTTT. It is translated as CATRRTMNTGELFF.

The V call is TRBV4-1, the J call TRBJ2-7; 7 bases agree with TRBD1. Germline CDR1 is MGHRA and CDR2 is YSYEKL. V dropped 0 bases and J dropped 3; count of bases not matched to a gene: 8. The CDR3 loop spans 16 amino acids. CDR3 amino acids: CASSQEDWDSLYEQYF. In DNA form, the CDR3 reads TGCGCCAGCAGCCAAGAGGATTGGGACAGCCTCTACGAGCAGTACTTC.

This sequence joins TRBV29-1 and TRBJ2-1, with TRBD2 as a possible D gene (6 bases). V was pared by 6 bases and J by 7 bases, with 16 bases between. CDR1 is SQVTM, CDR2 ANQGSEA, per germline. CDR3 length equals 13 residues. Here the CDR3 DNA reads TGCAGCGTCGCCCCGCGGGGAAAGAATGAGCAGTTCTTC. It yields the protein CSVAPRGKNEQFF.

V usage is TRBV15 and J usage is TRBJ2-7; 14 bases map to TRBD2. The CDR3 runs to 15 residues. CDR1 is LNHNV, CDR2 YYDKDF, per germline (reference sequence). The V gene end was trimmed by 5 bases and the J gene end by 4 bases; junction bases not matched to a gene: 4. The CDR3 loop reads CATSSRTSGRYEQYF. The CDR3 region has the DNA TGTGCCACCAGCTCAAGGACTAGCGGGAGGTACGAGCAGTACTTC.

V is TRBV28 and J is TRBJ2-7; D is ambiguous. Germline CDR1 and CDR2: MDHEN and SYDVKM. The CDR3 extends over 11 amino acids. Deletions cut 10 bases from V and 3 bases from J, with 10 bases between. As DNA, the CDR3 is TGTGCCACGATCGGCAGCTACGAGCAGTACTTC. Protein product: CATIGSYEQYF.

Turning to this clone: Other nucleotide sequences from this sample produce the same CDR3. This sequence joins TRBV30 and TRBJ2-1, with D perhaps TRBD2 (6 bases). CDR3 size: 13 residues. The V end lost 0 bases, the J end lost 5 bases, and 8 bases lay between the germline ends. Germline-derived CDR1 and CDR2 are GTSNPN and SVGIG (reference sequence). The CDR3: CAWSVGGNNEQFF. The DNA of the CDR3 is TGTGCCTGGAGTGTAGGAGGGAACAATGAGCAGTTCTTC.

In nucleotides, the CDR3 is TGTGCCAGCAGCTTAGGGGCGGGAGGGTTCACAGATACGCAGTATTTT. Protein product: CASSLGAGGFTDTQYF. The rearrangement links TRBV7-2 to TRBJ2-3; 9 bases line up with TRBD2. V shed 1 base, J shed 2 bases, and the junction held 4 bases outside the gene matches. The CDR3 sequence is 16 residues long. Germline CDR1 SGHTA, CDR2 FQGNSA. Complete variable domain (other parts from reference TRBV7-2 and TRBJ2-3): GAGVSQSPSNKVTEKGKDVELRCDPISGHTALYWYRQSLGQGLEFLIYFQGNSAPDKSGLPSDRFSAERTGGSVSTLTIQRTQQEDSAVYLCASSLGAGGFTDTQYFGPGTRLTVL.

This clone was seen more than once but under ten times. V and J are TRBV19 and TRBJ1-5, with D possibly being TRBD1 (5 bases). CDR3 length equals 15 residues. The V gene lost 6 bases and the J gene lost 6 bases, with 18 bases spanning the gap. Germline V gives CDR1 LNHDA, CDR2 SQIVND (reference sequence). CDR3 nucleotide sequence: TGTGCCAGTAGGAACCTCAGGACATCTCGTCAGCCCCAGCATTTT. Translating gives CASRNLRTSRQPQHF.